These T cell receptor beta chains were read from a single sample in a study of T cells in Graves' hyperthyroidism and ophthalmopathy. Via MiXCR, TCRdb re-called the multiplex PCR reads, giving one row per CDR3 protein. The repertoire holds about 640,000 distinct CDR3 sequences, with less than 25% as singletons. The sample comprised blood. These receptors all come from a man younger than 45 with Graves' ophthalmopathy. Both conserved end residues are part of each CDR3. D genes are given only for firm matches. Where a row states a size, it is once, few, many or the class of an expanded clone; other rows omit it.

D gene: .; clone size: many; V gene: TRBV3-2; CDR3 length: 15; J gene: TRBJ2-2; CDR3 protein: CASTPAGPNTGELFF; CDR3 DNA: TGTGCCAGCACCCCGGCAGGGCCTAACACCGGGGAGCTGTTTTTT
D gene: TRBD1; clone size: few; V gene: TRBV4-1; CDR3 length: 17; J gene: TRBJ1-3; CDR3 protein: CASSQEGQELSGNTIYF; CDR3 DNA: TGCGCCAGCAGCCAAGAAGGACAGGAACTATCTGGAAACACCATATATTTT
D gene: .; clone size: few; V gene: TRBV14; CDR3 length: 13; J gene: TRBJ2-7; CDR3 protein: CASSQDITDEQYF; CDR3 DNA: TGTGCCAGCAGCCAAGATATAACTGATGAGCAGTACTTC
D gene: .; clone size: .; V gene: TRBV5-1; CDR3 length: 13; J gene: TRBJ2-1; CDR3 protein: CASSLTQHNEQFF; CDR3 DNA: TGCGCCAGCAGCTTGACACAGCACAATGAGCAGTTCTTC
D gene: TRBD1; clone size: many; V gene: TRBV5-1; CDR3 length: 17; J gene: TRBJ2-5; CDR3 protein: CASSLFTRDSLQETQYF; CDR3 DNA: TGCGCCAGCAGCTTGTTCACTAGGGACAGTCTTCAAGAGACCCAGTACTTC
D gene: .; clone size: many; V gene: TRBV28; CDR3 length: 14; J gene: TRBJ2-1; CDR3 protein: CASSFQGGYNEQFF; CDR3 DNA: TGTGCCAGCAGTTTCCAAGGGGGATACAATGAGCAGTTCTTC
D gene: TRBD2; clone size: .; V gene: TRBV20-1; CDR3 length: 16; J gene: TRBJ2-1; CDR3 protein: CSARDRSSGSYNEQFF; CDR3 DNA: TGCAGTGCTAGAGATCGCAGTAGCGGGTCTTACAATGAGCAGTTCTTC
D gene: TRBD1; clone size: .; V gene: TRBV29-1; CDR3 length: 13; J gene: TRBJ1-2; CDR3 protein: CSVPDRSFYGYTF; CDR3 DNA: TGCAGCGTTCCGGACAGGTCCTTCTATGGCTACACCTTC
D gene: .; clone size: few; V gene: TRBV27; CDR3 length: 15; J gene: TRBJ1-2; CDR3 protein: CASRPQGQTFYGYTF; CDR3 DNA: TGTGCCAGCAGGCCACAAGGACAGACCTTCTATGGCTACACCTTC
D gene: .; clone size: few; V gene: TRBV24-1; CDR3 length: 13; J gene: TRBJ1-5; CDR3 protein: CATSKDRRQPQHF; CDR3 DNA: TGTGCCACCAGTAAAGATAGAAGGCAGCCCCAGCATTTT
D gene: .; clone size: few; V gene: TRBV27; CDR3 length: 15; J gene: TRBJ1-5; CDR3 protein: CASSTRGGFNQPQHF; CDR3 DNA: TGTGCCAGCAGTACTCGCGGAGGCTTCAATCAGCCCCAGCATTTT
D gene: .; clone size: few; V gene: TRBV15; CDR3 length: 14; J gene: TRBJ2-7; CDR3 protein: CATSRGDKTYEQYF; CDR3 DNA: TGTGCCACCAGCAGAGGGGACAAGACCTACGAGCAGTACTTC
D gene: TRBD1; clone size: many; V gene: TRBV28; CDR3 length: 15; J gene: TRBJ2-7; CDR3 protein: CASNRQGRLLFEQYF; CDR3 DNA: TGTGCCAGCAACCGACAGGGGCGCCTCCTGTTCGAGCAGTACTTC
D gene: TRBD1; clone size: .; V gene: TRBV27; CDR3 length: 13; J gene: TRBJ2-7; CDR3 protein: CASSLGTAGEQYF; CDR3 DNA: TGTGCCAGCAGCCTGGGGACAGCAGGCGAGCAGTACTTC
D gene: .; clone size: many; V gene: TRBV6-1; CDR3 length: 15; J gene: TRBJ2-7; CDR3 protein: CASSETAGTLYEQYF; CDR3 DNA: TGTGCCAGCAGTGAAACGGCGGGGACCCTCTACGAGCAGTACTTC
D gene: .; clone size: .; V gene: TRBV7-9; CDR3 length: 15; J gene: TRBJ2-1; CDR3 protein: CASSFRRLSYNEQFF; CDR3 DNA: TGTGCCAGCAGCTTCCGACGCCTCTCCTACAATGAGCAGTTCTTC
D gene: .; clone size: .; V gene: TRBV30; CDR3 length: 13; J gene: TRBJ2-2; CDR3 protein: CALSTGSTGELFF; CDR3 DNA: TGTGCCCTAAGCACGGGGAGCACCGGGGAGCTGTTTTTT
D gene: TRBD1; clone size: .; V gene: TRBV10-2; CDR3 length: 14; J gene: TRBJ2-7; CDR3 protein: CASMVPGQTYEQYF; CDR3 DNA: TGCGCCAGCATGGTCCCGGGACAGACCTACGAGCAGTACTTC
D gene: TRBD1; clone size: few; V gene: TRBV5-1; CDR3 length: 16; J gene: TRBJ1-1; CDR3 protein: CASSSFGQGVNTEAFF; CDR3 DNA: TGCGCCAGCAGCTCGTTCGGACAGGGGGTGAACACTGAAGCTTTCTTT
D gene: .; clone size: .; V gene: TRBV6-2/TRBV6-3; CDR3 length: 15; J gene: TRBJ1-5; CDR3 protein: CASSYSGRGRQPQHF; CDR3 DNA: TGTGCCAGCAGTTACTCGGGGAGGGGACGTCAGCCCCAGCATTTT
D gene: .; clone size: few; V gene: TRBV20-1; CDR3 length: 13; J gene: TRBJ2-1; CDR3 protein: CSAGGGAYNEQFF; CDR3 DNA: TGCAGTGCAGGAGGGGGCGCTTACAATGAGCAGTTCTTC
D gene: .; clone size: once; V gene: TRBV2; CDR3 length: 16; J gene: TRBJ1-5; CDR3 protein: CASSFYQGGPHQPQHF; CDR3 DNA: TGTGCCAGCAGCTTCTATCAGGGAGGGCCACATCAGCCCCAGCATTTT
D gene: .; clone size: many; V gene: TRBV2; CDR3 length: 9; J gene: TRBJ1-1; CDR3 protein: CASKKASFF; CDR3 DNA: TGTGCCAGCAAAAAGGCGTCTTTCTTT
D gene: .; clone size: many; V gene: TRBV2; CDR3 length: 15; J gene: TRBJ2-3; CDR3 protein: CASSEGLGFTDTQYF; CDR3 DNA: TGTGCCAGCAGTGAGGGGCTAGGGTTCACAGATACGCAGTATTTT
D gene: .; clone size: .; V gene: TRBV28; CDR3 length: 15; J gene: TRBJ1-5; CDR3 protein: CASSFIRYSNQPQHF; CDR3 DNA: TGTGCCAGCAGTTTTATCCGATATAGCAATCAGCCCCAGCATTTT
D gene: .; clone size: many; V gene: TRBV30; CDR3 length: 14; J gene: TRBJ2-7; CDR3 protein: CAWSVGGTGYEQYF; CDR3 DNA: TGTGCCTGGAGTGTAGGCGGGACGGGCTACGAGCAGTACTTC
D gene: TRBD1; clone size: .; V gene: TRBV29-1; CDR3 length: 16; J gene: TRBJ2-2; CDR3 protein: CSVVLSGQGPTGELFF; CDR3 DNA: TGCAGCGTTGTACTATCGGGACAGGGCCCCACCGGGGAGCTGTTTTTT
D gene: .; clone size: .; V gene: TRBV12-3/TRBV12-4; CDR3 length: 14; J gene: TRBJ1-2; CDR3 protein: CASSWRGGEGGYTF; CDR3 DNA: TGTGCCAGCAGTTGGCGGGGGGGGGAGGGTGGCTACACCTTC
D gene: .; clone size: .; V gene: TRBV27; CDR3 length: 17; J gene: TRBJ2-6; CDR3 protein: CASSATVVVAGANVLTF; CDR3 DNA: TGTGCCAGCAGCGCGACAGTTGTGGTAGCTGGGGCCAACGTCCTGACTTTC
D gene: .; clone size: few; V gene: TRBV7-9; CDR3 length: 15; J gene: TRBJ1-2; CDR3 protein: CASSLSLTENYGYTF; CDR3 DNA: TGTGCCAGCAGCTTAAGTTTGACGGAGAACTATGGCTACACCTTC